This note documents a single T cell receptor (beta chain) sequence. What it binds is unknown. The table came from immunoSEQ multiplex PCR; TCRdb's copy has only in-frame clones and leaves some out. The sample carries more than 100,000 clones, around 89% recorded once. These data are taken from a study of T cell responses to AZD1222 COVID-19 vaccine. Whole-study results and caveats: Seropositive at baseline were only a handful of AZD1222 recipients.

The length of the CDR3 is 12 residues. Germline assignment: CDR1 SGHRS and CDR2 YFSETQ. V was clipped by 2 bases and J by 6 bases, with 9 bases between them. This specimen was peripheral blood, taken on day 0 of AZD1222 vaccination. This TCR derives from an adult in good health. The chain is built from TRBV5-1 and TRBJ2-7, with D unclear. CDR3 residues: CASSFPGPEQYF. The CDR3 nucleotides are TGCGCCAGCAGCTTCCCCGGTCCCGAGCAGTACTTC. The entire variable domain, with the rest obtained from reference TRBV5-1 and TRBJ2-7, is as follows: KAGVTQTPRYLIKTRGQQVTLSCSPISGHRSVSWYQQTPGQGLQFLFEYFSETQRNKGNFPGRFSGRQFSNSRSEMNVSTLELGDSALYLCASSFPGPEQYFGPGTRLTVT.